This TCR beta chain was observed in a study of T cell responses to AZD1222 COVID-19 vaccine. Overall study findings and caveats: Baseline serostatus was positive in only six AZD1222 recipients. Compared with day 0, the breadth and depth of the Spike-specific TCR repertoire rose significantly after two doses of AZD1222.

As to this clone: Its specificity is not known.

Per germline, CDR1 SGHRS and CDR2 YFSETQ. V dropped 4 bases and J dropped 4; count of bases not matched to a gene: 7. The CDR3 contains 15 residues. Repertoires were generated with immunoSEQ multiplex PCR, while TCRdb's copy carries only in-frame clones and drops some. The top ten hold around 1.6% of the sample, which has over 150,000 clones, approximately 94% seen once. The sequence came from an adult who received the AZD1222 COVID-19 vaccine. The chain links TRBV5-1 to TRBJ2-1, with TRBD2 matching 8 bases. The material was peripheral blood, obtained 28 days after the second AZD1222 dose. The CDR3 protein is CASSRGVAGYNEQFF. The CDR3 DNA reads as TGCGCCAGCAGCCGCGGGGTAGCGGGGTACAATGAGCAGTTCTTC. Looking up the rest from reference TRBV5-1 and TRBJ2-1 gives the full variable domain: KAGVTQTPRYLIKTRGQQVTLSCSPISGHRSVSWYQQTPGQGLQFLFEYFSETQRNKGNFPGRFSGRQFSNSRSEMNVSTLELGDSALYLCASSRGVAGYNEQFFGPGTRLTVL.